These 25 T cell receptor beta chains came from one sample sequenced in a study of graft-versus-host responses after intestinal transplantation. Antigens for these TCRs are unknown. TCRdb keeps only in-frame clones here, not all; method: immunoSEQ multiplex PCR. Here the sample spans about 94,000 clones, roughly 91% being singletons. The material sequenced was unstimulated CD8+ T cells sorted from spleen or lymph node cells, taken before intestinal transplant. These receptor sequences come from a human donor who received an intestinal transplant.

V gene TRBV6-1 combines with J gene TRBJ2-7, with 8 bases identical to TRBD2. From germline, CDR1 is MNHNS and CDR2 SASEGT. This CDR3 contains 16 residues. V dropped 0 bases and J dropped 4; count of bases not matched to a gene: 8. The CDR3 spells CASSEARSGGRYEQYF. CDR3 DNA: TGTGCCAGCAGTGAAGCGCGGTCGGGGGGGAGGTACGAGCAGTACTTC.

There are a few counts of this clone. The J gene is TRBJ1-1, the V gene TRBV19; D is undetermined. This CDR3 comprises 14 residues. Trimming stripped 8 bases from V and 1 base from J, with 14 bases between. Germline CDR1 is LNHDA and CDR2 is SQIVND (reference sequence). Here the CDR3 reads CASALRPGNTEAFF. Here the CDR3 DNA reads TGTGCCAGTGCCCTTCGTCCGGGGAACACTGAAGCTTTCTTT. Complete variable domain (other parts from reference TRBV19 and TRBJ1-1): DGGITQSPKYLFRKEGQNVTLSCEQNLNHDAMYWYRQDPGQGLRLIYYSQIVNDFQKGDIAEGYSVSREKKESFPLTVTSAQKNPTAFYLCASALRPGNTEAFFGQGTRLTVV.

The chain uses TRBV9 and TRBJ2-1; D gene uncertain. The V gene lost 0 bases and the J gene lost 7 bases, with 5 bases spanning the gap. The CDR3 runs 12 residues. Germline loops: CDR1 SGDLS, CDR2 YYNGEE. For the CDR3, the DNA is TGTGCCAGCAGCGTAGATAAAAATGAGCAGTTCTTC. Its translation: CASSVDKNEQFF.

CDR3 sequence: CASSFGLAGGQSYEQYF. Written as DNA, the CDR3 is TGCGCCAGCAGCTTCGGACTAGCGGGGGGGCAATCCTACGAGCAGTACTTC. V is TRBV5-1 and J is TRBJ2-7, with 15 positions matching TRBD2. Germline V gene data show CDR1 as SGHRS and CDR2 as YFSETQ. The CDR3 runs to 17 residues. V was pared by 2 bases and J by 1 base, with 4 bases of the junction left unmatched.

DNA for the CDR3: TGCACCAGCAGCCAAGAGACGCGGGGGGGCCCCACAGATACGCAGTATTTT. Translating gives CTSSQETRGGPTDTQYF. This chain links TRBV1 with TRBJ2-3; the table's D gene call, TRBD2, was not cross checked with the DNA. TRBV1 is a pseudogene locus. The length of the CDR3 is 17 residues.

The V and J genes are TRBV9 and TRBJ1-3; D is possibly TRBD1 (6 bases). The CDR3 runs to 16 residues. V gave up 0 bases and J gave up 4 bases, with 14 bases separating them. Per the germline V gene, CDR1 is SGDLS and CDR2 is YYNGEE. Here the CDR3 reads CASSVVGRGGGNTIYF. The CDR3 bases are TGTGCCAGCAGCGTAGTGGGCAGGGGAGGGGGAAACACCATATATTTT.

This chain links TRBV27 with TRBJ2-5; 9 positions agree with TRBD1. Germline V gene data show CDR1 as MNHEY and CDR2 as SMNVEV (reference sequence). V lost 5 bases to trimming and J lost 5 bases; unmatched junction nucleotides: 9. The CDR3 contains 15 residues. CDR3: CASSPGQGRSETQYF. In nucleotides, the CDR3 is TGTGCCAGCAGTCCAGGACAGGGGCGTTCGGAGACCCAGTACTTC.

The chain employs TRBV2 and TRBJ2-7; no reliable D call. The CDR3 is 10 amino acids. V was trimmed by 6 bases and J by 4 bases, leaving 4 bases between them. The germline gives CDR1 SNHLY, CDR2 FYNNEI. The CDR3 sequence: CASREYEQYF. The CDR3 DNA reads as TGTGCCAGCAGGGAGTACGAGCAGTACTTC.

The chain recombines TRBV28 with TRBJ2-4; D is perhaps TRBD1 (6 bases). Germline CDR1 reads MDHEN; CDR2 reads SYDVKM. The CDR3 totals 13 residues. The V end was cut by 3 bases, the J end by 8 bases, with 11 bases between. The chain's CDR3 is CASSLTGLDIQYF. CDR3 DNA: TGTGCCAGCAGTTTGACAGGTCTGGACATTCAGTACTTC.

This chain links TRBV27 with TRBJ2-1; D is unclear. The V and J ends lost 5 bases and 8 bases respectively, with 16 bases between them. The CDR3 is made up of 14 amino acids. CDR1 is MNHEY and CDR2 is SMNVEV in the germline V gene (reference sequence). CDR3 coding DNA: TGTGCCAGCAGTCCTGCGCCGGGTAGTTATGAGCAGTTCTTC. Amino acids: CASSPAPGSYEQFF.

CDR3 residues: CASSFLSGASDEKLFF. The CDR3 coding sequence is TGTGCCAGCAGTTTTTTATCTGGGGCTAGCGATGAAAAACTGTTTTTT. This sequence joins TRBV28 and TRBJ1-4; tentatively, D is TRBD1 (5 bases). The CDR3 length is 16 residues. V was pared by 3 bases and J by 6 bases, with 17 bases between. CDR1 is MDHEN and CDR2 is SYDVKM in the germline V gene.

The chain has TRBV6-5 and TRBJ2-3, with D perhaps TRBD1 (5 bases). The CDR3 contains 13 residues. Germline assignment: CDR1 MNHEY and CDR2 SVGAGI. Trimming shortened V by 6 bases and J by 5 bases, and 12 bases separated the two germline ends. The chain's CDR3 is CASRDHRRDTQYF. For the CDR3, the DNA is TGTGCCAGCAGGGACCACAGGCGAGATACGCAGTATTTT.

The CDR3 is CASSLAGGGPGELFF. The CDR3 DNA reads TGTGCCAGCAGCTTAGCCGGGGGGGGTCCCGGGGAGCTGTTTTTT. The chain employs TRBV7-6 and TRBJ2-2; TRBD2 matches 8 bases. The CDR3 covers 15 residues. With V trimmed by 0 bases and J by 6 bases, 3 bases remained unmatched. Germline loops: CDR1 SGHVS, CDR2 FNYEAQ. Looking up the rest from reference TRBV7-6 and TRBJ2-2 gives the full variable domain: GAGVSQSPRYKVTKRGQDVALRCDPISGHVSLYWYRQALGQGPEFLTYFNYEAQQDKSGLPNDRFSAERPEGSISTLTIQRTEQRDSAMYRCASSLAGGGPGELFFGEGSRLTVL.

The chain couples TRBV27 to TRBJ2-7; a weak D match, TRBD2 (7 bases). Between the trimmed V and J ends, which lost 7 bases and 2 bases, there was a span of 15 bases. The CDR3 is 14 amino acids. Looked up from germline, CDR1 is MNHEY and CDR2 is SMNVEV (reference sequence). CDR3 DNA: TGTGCCAGCACCCCCCTCGGGGGGCCCTACGAGCAGTACTTC. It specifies CASTPLGGPYEQYF.

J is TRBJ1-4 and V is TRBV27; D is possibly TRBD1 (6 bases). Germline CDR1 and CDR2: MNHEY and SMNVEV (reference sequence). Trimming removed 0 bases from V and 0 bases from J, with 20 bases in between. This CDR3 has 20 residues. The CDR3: CASSLSGEGTTSATNEKLFF. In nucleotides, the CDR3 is TGTGCCAGCAGTTTATCAGGGGAAGGGACAACGAGTGCAACTAATGAAAAACTGTTTTTT.

The CDR3 loop is CASTGLADNEQFF. DNA of the CDR3: TGTGCCAGCACCGGACTAGCGGACAATGAGCAGTTCTTC. The rearrangement joins TRBV6-5 to TRBJ2-1, with 10 bases fitting TRBD2. The germline V gene encodes CDR1 MNHEY and CDR2 SVGAGI. The CDR3 has 13 residues. The ends lost 7 bases at V and 5 bases at J; junction bases unmatched: 2.

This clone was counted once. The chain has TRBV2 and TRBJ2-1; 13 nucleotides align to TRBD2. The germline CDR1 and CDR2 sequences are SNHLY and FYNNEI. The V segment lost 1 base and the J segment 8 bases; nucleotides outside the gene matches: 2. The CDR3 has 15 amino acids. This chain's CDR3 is CASSEVTSGRYEQFF. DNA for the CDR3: TGTGCCAGCAGTGAAGTGACTAGCGGGAGGTATGAGCAGTTCTTC.

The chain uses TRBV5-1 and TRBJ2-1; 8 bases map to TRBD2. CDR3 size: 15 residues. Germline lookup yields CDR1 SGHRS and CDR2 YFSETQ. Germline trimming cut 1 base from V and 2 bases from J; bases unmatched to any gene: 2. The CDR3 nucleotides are TGCGCCAGCAGCTTGACGGGAGGGACCTACAATGAGCAGTTCTTC. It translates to CASSLTGGTYNEQFF.

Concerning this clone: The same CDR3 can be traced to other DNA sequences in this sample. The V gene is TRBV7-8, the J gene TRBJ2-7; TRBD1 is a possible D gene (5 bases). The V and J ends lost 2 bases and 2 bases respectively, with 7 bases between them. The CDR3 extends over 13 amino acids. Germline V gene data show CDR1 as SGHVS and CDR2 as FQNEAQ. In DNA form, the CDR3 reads TGTGCCAGCAGCTTAAGGGGCCCCTACGAGCAGTACTTC. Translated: CASSLRGPYEQYF.

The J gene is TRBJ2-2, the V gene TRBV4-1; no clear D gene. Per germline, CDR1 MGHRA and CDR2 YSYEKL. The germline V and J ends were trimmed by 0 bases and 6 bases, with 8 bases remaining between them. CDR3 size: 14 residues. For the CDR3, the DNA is TGCGCCAGCAGCCAAGAAGAAGGAGCCGGGGAGCTGTTTTTT. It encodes CASSQEEGAGELFF.

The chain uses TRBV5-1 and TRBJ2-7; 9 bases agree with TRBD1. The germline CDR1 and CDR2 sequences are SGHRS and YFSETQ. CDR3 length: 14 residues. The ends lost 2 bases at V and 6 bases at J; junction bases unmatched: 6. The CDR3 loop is CASSFGTGTSEQYF. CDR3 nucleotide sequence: TGCGCCAGCAGCTTCGGGACAGGGACGAGCGAGCAGTACTTC.

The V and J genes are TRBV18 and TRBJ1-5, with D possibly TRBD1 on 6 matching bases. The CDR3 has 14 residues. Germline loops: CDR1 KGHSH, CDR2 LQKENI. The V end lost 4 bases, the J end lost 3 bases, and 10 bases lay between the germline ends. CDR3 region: CASSHRDNNQPQHF. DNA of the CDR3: TGTGCCAGCTCACACCGGGACAACAATCAGCCCCAGCATTTT.

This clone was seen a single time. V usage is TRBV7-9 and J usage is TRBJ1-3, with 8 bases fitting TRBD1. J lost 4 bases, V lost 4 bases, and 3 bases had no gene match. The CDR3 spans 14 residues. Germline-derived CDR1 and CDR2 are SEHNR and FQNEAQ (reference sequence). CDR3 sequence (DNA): TGTGCCAGCAGCTCGGGGACAGGCGGAAACACCATATATTTT. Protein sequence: CASSSGTGGNTIYF.

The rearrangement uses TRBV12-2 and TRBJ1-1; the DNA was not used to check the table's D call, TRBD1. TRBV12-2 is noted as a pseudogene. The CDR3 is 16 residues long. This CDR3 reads CASRLAGQGENTEAFF. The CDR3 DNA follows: TGTGCAAGTCGCTTAGCGGGACAGGGGGAGAACACTGAAGCTTTCTTT.

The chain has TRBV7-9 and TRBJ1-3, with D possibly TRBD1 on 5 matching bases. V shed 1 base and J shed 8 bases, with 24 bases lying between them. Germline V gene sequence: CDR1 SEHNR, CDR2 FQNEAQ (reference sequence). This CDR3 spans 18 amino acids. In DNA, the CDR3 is TGTGCCAGCAGCTTAGTACCGGGGGGAGCAGGGTCGGCGGACACCATATATTTT. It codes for CASSLVPGGAGSADTIYF.